Listed below are T cell receptor beta chains from one sample, sequenced in a study of T cell changes during pregnancy in multiple sclerosis. Profiled with immunoSEQ multiplex PCR; TCRdb holds only in-frame clones, not every one. This repertoire shows more than 25,000 clones, roughly 87% found once; its top ten account for 8.5% to 10%. Specimen: CD8+ T cells from peripheral blood mononuclear cells, collected in the first trimester of pregnancy. The receptors here all came from a female donor with multiple sclerosis, enrolled in a pregnancy study. CDR3s include the opening cysteine and the closing phenylalanine or tryptophan. Fields, in order: clone size, V gene, D gene, J gene, CDR3 protein, CDR3 DNA. The D gene is left open where the match is weak. Size tells how often a clone was seen (once, few, many) or the class of an expanded clone, and some rows leave it out.

clone size: once
V gene: TRBV6-6
D gene: -
J gene: TRBJ2-5
CDR3 protein: CASSYDNRQETQYF
CDR3 DNA: TGTGCCAGCAGTTACGATAACAGACAAGAGACCCAGTACTTC

clone size: -
V gene: TRBV2
D gene: TRBD2
J gene: TRBJ2-7
CDR3 protein: CASSDVLGGRAYEQYF
CDR3 DNA: TGTGCCAGCAGTGACGTTTTGGGCGGGAGGGCCTACGAGCAGTACTTC

clone size: -
V gene: TRBV10-3
D gene: TRBD1
J gene: TRBJ1-1
CDR3 protein: CAISTGGQNTEAFF
CDR3 DNA: TGTGCCATCAGTACAGGGGGCCAGAACACTGAAGCTTTCTTT

clone size: -
V gene: TRBV7-3
D gene: TRBD1
J gene: TRBJ2-1
CDR3 protein: CASSLLGGYEQFF
CDR3 DNA: TGTGCCAGCAGCTTACTAGGGGGCTATGAGCAGTTCTTC

clone size: -
V gene: TRBV28
D gene: -
J gene: TRBJ2-1
CDR3 protein: CASSLAGPSYNEQFF
CDR3 DNA: TGTGCCAGCAGTTTAGCGGGGCCCTCCTACAATGAGCAGTTCTTC

clone size: -
V gene: TRBV27
D gene: TRBD1
J gene: TRBJ2-7
CDR3 protein: CASSLTGSSYEQYF
CDR3 DNA: TGTGCCAGCAGTCTGACAGGGAGCTCCTACGAGCAGTACTTC

clone size: -
V gene: TRBV30
D gene: -
J gene: TRBJ2-6
CDR3 protein: CAWSGRVLTF
CDR3 DNA: TGTGCCTGGTCGGGTAGGGTCCTGACTTTC

clone size: -
V gene: TRBV7-9
D gene: TRBD2
J gene: TRBJ2-5
CDR3 protein: CASISNGGARETQYF
CDR3 DNA: TGTGCCAGCATCTCGAACGGGGGGGCGCGGGAGACCCAGTACTTC

clone size: -
V gene: TRBV27
D gene: TRBD2
J gene: TRBJ2-2
CDR3 protein: CASTLAGTNTGELFF
CDR3 DNA: TGTGCCAGCACGCTAGCGGGAACGAACACCGGGGAGCTGTTTTTT

clone size: -
V gene: TRBV11-3
D gene: TRBD2
J gene: TRBJ2-1
CDR3 protein: CASSSLNSGDSYNEQFF
CDR3 DNA: TGTGCCAGCAGCTCCCTAAATAGCGGGGATTCCTACAATGAGCAGTTCTTC

clone size: -
V gene: TRBV6-5
D gene: -
J gene: TRBJ2-1
CDR3 protein: CASSYSSASTEQFF
CDR3 DNA: TGTGCCAGCAGTTACTCGTCGGCTAGCACTGAGCAGTTCTTC

clone size: -
V gene: TRBV6-5
D gene: TRBD2
J gene: TRBJ2-1
CDR3 protein: CASSRTSNEQFF
CDR3 DNA: TGTGCCAGCTCCCGGACTAGCAATGAGCAGTTCTTC

clone size: -
V gene: TRBV9
D gene: TRBD1
J gene: TRBJ2-7
CDR3 protein: CASSAGQGRSSYEQYF
CDR3 DNA: TGTGCCAGCAGCGCGGGACAGGGTCGGAGTAGCTACGAGCAGTACTTC

clone size: once
V gene: TRBV7-9
D gene: -
J gene: TRBJ1-1
CDR3 protein: CASSFTSLGRDTEAFF
CDR3 DNA: TGTGCCAGCAGCTTTACTTCTCTTGGGCGGGACACTGAAGCTTTCTTT

clone size: -
V gene: TRBV7-9
D gene: -
J gene: TRBJ2-3
CDR3 protein: CASMSGRGTDTQYF
CDR3 DNA: TGTGCCAGCATGAGCGGGCGGGGCACAGATACGCAGTATTTT

clone size: -
V gene: TRBV7-8
D gene: TRBD1
J gene: TRBJ1-1
CDR3 protein: CASSGRTGVDTEAFF
CDR3 DNA: TGTGCCAGCAGCGGACGGACAGGGGTCGACACTGAAGCTTTCTTT

clone size: -
V gene: TRBV19
D gene: -
J gene: TRBJ1-5
CDR3 protein: CASTQTRGYHQPQHF
CDR3 DNA: TGTGCCAGTACTCAGACTCGGGGGTACCATCAGCCCCAGCATTTT

clone size: -
V gene: TRBV7-9
D gene: TRBD1
J gene: TRBJ2-1
CDR3 protein: CASSLATGEQFF
CDR3 DNA: TGTGCCAGCAGCTTAGCGACAGGGGAGCAGTTCTTC

clone size: once
V gene: TRBV2
D gene: -
J gene: TRBJ1-5
CDR3 protein: CASRQGSQPQHF
CDR3 DNA: TGTGCCAGCAGACAGGGAAGTCAGCCCCAGCATTTT

clone size: -
V gene: TRBV7-3
D gene: -
J gene: TRBJ2-6
CDR3 protein: CASSSQGYGANVLTF
CDR3 DNA: TGTGCCAGCAGCTCCCAGGGCTACGGGGCCAACGTCCTGACTTTC

clone size: -
V gene: TRBV7-8
D gene: TRBD2
J gene: TRBJ2-1
CDR3 protein: CASSGGLAGDEQFF
CDR3 DNA: TGTGCCAGCAGCGGGGGACTAGCGGGAGATGAGCAGTTCTTC

clone size: -
V gene: TRBV27
D gene: -
J gene: TRBJ2-3
CDR3 protein: CASSPPSRRRAGDTQYF
CDR3 DNA: TGTGCCAGCAGCCCCCCCTCAAGAAGGAGGGCGGGAGATACGCAGTATTTT

clone size: -
V gene: TRBV7-9
D gene: TRBD1
J gene: TRBJ1-2
CDR3 protein: CASRDRDGNYGYTF
CDR3 DNA: TGTGCCAGCAGAGACAGGGATGGCAACTATGGCTACACCTTC

clone size: -
V gene: TRBV27
D gene: TRBD1
J gene: TRBJ1-6
CDR3 protein: CASTSTGGYSPLHF
CDR3 DNA: TGTGCCAGCACCTCGACAGGGGGCTATTCACCCCTCCACTTT

clone size: -
V gene: TRBV7-9
D gene: TRBD2
J gene: TRBJ2-7
CDR3 protein: CASSLLSGGGRGSYEQYF
CDR3 DNA: TGTGCCAGCAGCTTATTGAGCGGGGGCGGACGAGGCTCCTACGAGCAGTACTTC

clone size: -
V gene: TRBV28
D gene: TRBD2
J gene: TRBJ2-2
CDR3 protein: CASTLAGGDGELFF
CDR3 DNA: TGTGCCAGCACGCTAGCGGGAGGTGACGGGGAGCTGTTTTTT

clone size: -
V gene: TRBV5-6
D gene: TRBD1
J gene: TRBJ1-4
CDR3 protein: CASSWDRGREKLFF
CDR3 DNA: TGTGCCAGCAGCTGGGACAGGGGTAGGGAAAAACTGTTTTTT

clone size: -
V gene: TRBV30
D gene: -
J gene: TRBJ2-1
CDR3 protein: CAWSSLGANYNEQFF
CDR3 DNA: TGTGCCTGGAGTTCCCTAGGGGCTAACTACAATGAGCAGTTCTTC

clone size: -
V gene: TRBV19
D gene: -
J gene: TRBJ2-3
CDR3 protein: CASSIGGPDTQYF
CDR3 DNA: TGTGCCAGTAGTATAGGAGGGCCAGATACGCAGTATTTT

clone size: -
V gene: TRBV25-1
D gene: -
J gene: TRBJ2-7
CDR3 protein: CASSVNSEQYF
CDR3 DNA: TGTGCCAGCAGTGTTAATAGCGAGCAGTACTTC

clone size: -
V gene: TRBV6-5
D gene: -
J gene: TRBJ1-2
CDR3 protein: CASSHGEMNYGYTF
CDR3 DNA: TGTGCCAGCAGTCACGGGGAGATGAACTATGGCTACACCTTC

clone size: medium-sized
V gene: TRBV4-3
D gene: -
J gene: TRBJ1-1
CDR3 protein: CASSQDRGAFTEAFF
CDR3 DNA: TGCGCCAGCAGCCAAGATCGGGGGGCGTTCACTGAAGCTTTCTTT

clone size: -
V gene: TRBV15
D gene: TRBD2
J gene: TRBJ2-7
CDR3 protein: CATSREREPYEQYF
CDR3 DNA: TGTGCCACCAGCAGAGAGCGGGAGCCCTACGAGCAGTACTTC

clone size: -
V gene: TRBV19
D gene: -
J gene: TRBJ2-5
CDR3 protein: CASSPQDLETQYF
CDR3 DNA: TGTGCCAGTAGTCCCCAGGACTTAGAGACCCAGTACTTC

clone size: -
V gene: TRBV4-2
D gene: TRBD1
J gene: TRBJ1-2
CDR3 protein: CASSQAGTVDGYTF
CDR3 DNA: TGTGCCAGCAGCCAAGCCGGGACAGTAGATGGCTACACCTTC

clone size: -
V gene: TRBV11-3
D gene: -
J gene: TRBJ2-7
CDR3 protein: CASSLGASYEQYF
CDR3 DNA: TGTGCCAGCAGCTTGGGGGCCTCCTACGAGCAGTACTTC

clone size: -
V gene: TRBV27
D gene: TRBD1
J gene: TRBJ1-6
CDR3 protein: CASSLTSDRVLSPLHF
CDR3 DNA: TGTGCCAGCAGTCTAACGTCGGACAGGGTACTTTCACCCCTCCACTTT

clone size: -
V gene: TRBV27
D gene: TRBD1
J gene: TRBJ2-7
CDR3 protein: CASSLGQGLYEQYF
CDR3 DNA: TGTGCCAGCAGTTTGGGACAGGGTTTATACGAGCAGTACTTC

clone size: -
V gene: TRBV7-3
D gene: TRBD1
J gene: TRBJ2-3
CDR3 protein: CASSSSGDRADTQYF
CDR3 DNA: TGTGCCAGCAGCTCGAGTGGGGACAGGGCAGATACGCAGTATTTT

clone size: few
V gene: TRBV11-3
D gene: -
J gene: TRBJ2-5
CDR3 protein: CASSSPDLGQQETQYF
CDR3 DNA: TGTGCCAGCAGCTCGCCGGATTTGGGACAACAAGAGACCCAGTACTTC

clone size: -
V gene: TRBV19
D gene: -
J gene: TRBJ1-1
CDR3 protein: CASTLEGAEAFF
CDR3 DNA: TGTGCCTCAACACTCGAGGGTGCTGAAGCTTTCTTT

clone size: -
V gene: TRBV9
D gene: TRBD2
J gene: TRBJ2-7
CDR3 protein: CASSAGTSGRYEQYF
CDR3 DNA: TGTGCCAGCAGCGCGGGGACTAGCGGGAGGTACGAGCAGTACTTC

clone size: -
V gene: TRBV5-4
D gene: TRBD2
J gene: TRBJ2-1
CDR3 protein: CASSLSGSGAFLYNEQFF
CDR3 DNA: TGTGCCAGCAGCTTGTCAGGTAGCGGGGCTTTCCTCTACAATGAGCAGTTCTTC

clone size: -
V gene: TRBV9
D gene: -
J gene: TRBJ1-1
CDR3 protein: CASSVVDRANTEAFF
CDR3 DNA: TGTGCCAGCAGCGTAGTTGACAGAGCTAACACTGAAGCTTTCTTT

clone size: -
V gene: TRBV30
D gene: TRBD1
J gene: TRBJ2-7
CDR3 protein: CAWSVTGQGAVLYF
CDR3 DNA: TGTGCCTGGAGTGTAACCGGGCAGGGGGCAGTCCTATACTTC

clone size: -
V gene: TRBV7-9
D gene: TRBD2
J gene: TRBJ2-1
CDR3 protein: CASSLTGGEGREQFF
CDR3 DNA: TGTGCCAGCAGCTTGACTGGGGGGGAGGGCCGTGAGCAGTTCTTC

clone size: -
V gene: TRBV6-5
D gene: -
J gene: TRBJ2-3
CDR3 protein: CASSSLQGGTDTQYF
CDR3 DNA: TGTGCCAGCAGTTCTTTACAGGGCGGGACAGATACGCAGTATTTT